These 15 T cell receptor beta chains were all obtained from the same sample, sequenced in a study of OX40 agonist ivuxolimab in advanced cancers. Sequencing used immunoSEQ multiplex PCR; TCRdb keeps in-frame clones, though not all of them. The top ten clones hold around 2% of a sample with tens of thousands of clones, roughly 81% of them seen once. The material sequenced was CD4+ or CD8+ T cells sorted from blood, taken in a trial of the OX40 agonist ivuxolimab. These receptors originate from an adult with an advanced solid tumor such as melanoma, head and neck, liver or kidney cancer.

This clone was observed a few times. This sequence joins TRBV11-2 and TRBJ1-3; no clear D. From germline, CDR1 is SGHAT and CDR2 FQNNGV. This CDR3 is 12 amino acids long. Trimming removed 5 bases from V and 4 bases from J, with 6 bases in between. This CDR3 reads CASSMVGNTIYF. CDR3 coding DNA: TGTGCCAGCAGCATGGTCGGAAACACCATATATTTT.

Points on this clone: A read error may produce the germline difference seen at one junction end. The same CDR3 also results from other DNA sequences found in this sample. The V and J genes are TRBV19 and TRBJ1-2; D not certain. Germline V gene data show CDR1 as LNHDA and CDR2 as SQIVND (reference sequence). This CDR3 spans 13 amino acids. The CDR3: CASSIAAAYGYTF. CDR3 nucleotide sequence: TGTGCCAGCAGTATAGCTGCGGCCTATGGCTACACCTTC.

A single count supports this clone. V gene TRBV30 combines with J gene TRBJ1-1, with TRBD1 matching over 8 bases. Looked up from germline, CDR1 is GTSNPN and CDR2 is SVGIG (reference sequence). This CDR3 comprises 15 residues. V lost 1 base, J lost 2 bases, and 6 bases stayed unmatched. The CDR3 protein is CAWSGTGKANTEAFF. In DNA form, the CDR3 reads TGTGCCTGGAGTGGGACAGGGAAAGCAAACACTGAAGCTTTCTTT. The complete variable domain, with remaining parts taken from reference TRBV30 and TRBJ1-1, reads SQTIHQWPATLVQPVGSPLSLECTVEGTSNPNLYWYRQAAGRGLQLLFYSVGIGQISSEVPQNLSASRPQDRQFILSSKKLLLSDSGFYLCAWSGTGKANTEAFFGQGTRLTVV.

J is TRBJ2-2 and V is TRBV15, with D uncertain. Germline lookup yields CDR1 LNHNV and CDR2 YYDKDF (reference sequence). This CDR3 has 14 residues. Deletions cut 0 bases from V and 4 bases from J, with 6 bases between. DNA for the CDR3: TGTGCCACCAGCAGAGATCGGACCACCGGGGAGCTGTTTTTT. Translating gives CATSRDRTTGELFF.

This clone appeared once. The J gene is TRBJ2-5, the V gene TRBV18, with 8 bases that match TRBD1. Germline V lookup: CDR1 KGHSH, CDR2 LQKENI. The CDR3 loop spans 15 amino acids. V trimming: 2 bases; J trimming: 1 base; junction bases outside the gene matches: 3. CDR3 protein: CASSPRTGSQETQYF. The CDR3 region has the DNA TGTGCCAGCTCACCAAGGACAGGGAGCCAAGAGACCCAGTACTTC.

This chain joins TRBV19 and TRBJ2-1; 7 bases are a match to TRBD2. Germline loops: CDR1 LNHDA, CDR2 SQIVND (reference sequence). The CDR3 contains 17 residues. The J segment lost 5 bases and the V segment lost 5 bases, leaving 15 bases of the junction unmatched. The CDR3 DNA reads TGTGCCAGTAGTCCTGGACCGGGGAGGGCTGGGGACAATGAGCAGTTCTTC. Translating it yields CASSPGPGRAGDNEQFF.

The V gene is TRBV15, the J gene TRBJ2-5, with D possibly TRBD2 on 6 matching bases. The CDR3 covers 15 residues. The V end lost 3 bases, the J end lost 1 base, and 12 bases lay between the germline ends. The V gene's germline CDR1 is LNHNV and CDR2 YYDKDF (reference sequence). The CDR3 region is CATSRGLAPQETQYF. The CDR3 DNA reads TGTGCCACCAGCAGGGGACTGGCACCCCAAGAGACCCAGTACTTC.

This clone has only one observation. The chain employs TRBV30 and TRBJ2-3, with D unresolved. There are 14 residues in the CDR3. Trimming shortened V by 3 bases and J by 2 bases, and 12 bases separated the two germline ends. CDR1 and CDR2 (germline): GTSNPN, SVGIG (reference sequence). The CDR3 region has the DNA TGTGCCTGGAGCCTTTACAGACCCACAGATACGCAGTATTTT. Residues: CAWSLYRPTDTQYF.

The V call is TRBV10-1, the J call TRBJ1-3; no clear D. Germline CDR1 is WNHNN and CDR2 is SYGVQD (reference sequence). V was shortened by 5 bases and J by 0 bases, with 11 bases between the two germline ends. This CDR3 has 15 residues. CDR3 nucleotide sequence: TGCGCCAGCAGTCCCGGAGGTTACTCTGGAAACACCATATATTTT. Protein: CASSPGGYSGNTIYF.

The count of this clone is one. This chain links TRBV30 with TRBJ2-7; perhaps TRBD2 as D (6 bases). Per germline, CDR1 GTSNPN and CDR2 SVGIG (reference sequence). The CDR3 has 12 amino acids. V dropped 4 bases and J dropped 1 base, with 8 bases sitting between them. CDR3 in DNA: TGTGCCTGGAAGACTAGTTCCTACGAGCAGTACTTC. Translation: CAWKTSSYEQYF.

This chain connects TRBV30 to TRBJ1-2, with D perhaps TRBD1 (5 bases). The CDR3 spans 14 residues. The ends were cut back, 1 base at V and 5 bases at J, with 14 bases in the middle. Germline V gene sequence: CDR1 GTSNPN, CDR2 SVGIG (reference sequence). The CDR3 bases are TGTGCCTGGAGTGCCAAGACAGCTTTATATGGCTACACCTTC. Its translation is CAWSAKTALYGYTF.

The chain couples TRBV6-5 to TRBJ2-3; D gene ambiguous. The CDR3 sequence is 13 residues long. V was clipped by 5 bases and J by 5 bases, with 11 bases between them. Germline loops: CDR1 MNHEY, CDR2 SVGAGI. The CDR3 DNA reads TGTGCCAGCAGTCAGGACGGTGGAGATACGCAGTATTTT. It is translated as CASSQDGGDTQYF.

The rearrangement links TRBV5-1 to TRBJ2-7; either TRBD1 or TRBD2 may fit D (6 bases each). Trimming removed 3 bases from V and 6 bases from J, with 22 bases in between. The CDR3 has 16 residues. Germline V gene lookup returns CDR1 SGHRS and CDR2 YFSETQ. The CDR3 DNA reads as TGCGCCAGCAGCTACAGGGTCTCGACTAGAGATGTCGAGCAGTACTTC. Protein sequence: CASSYRVSTRDVEQYF.

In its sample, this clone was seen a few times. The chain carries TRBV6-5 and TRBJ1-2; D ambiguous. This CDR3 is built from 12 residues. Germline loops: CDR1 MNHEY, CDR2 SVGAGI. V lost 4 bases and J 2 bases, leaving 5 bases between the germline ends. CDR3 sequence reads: CASSSQNYGYTF. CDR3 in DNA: TGTGCCAGCAGTTCACAGAACTATGGCTACACCTTC.

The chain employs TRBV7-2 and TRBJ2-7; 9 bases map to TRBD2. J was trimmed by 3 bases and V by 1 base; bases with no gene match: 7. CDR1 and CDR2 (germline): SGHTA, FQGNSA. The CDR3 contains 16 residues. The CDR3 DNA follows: TGTGCCAGCAGCTTAGTCTCTAGCGGGACTATCTACGAGCAGTACTTC. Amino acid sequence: CASSLVSSGTIYEQYF.